Listed below are T cell receptor beta chains from one sample, sequenced in a study of PD-L1 blockade in urothelial cancer. The data were produced by immunoSEQ multiplex PCR, yet TCRdb's version contains in-frame clones alone and is incomplete. The data hold 60,000 or so clones, with roughly 79% observed a single time. The sample was PBMCs, taken around atezolizumab (anti-PD-L1) treatment. These receptors were collected from a man between 65 and 85 years old with urothelial cancer. CDR3s include the opening cysteine and the closing phenylalanine or tryptophan. A D gene is named only where the DNA matches it firmly. A clone size is listed for some rows: how often the clone was seen (once, few, many), or a class if it is expanded.

size: -; J: TRBJ2-3; V: TRBV5-5; D: -; DNA: TGTGCCAGCAGCTTCATGTACAGTACAGATACGCAGTATTTT; CDR3: CASSFMYSTDTQYF
size: -; J: TRBJ1-2; V: TRBV5-1; D: TRBD1; DNA: TGCGCCAGCAGCTTTACAGGGGGAGATGGCTACACCTTC; CDR3: CASSFTGGDGYTF
size: few; J: TRBJ2-2; V: TRBV14; D: TRBD1; DNA: TGTGCCAGCAGCCTCTCACAGGGGGCCGGGGAGCTGTTTTTT; CDR3: CASSLSQGAGELFF
size: few; J: TRBJ2-7; V: TRBV5-1; D: -; DNA: TGCGCCAGCAGCTCTCGGGGAGGCCTCTTTTCCTACGAGCAGTACTTC; CDR3: CASSSRGGLFSYEQYF
size: -; J: TRBJ1-2; V: TRBV18; D: -; DNA: TGTGCCAGCTCACCACAGGTTGGAGGGCGGTCGGACTATGGCTACACCTTC; CDR3: CASSPQVGGRSDYGYTF
size: -; J: TRBJ1-1; V: TRBV19; D: TRBD1; DNA: TGTGCCAGTCATTCTTGGGGGACAGGGGACCCTGAAGCTTTCTTT; CDR3: CASHSWGTGDPEAFF
size: -; J: TRBJ1-4; V: TRBV5-1; D: -; DNA: TGCGCCAGCAGCTTGGACGGGGGGACGAATAATGAAAAACTGTTTTTT; CDR3: CASSLDGGTNNEKLFF
size: -; J: TRBJ1-2; V: TRBV6-1; D: -; DNA: TGTGCCAGCAGTGAGCAGGGCATACCTCCTTATGGCTACACCTTC; CDR3: CASSEQGIPPYGYTF
size: -; J: TRBJ2-3; V: TRBV7-8; D: TRBD2; DNA: TGTGCCAGCAGACAGGGCTGGGTAGCGGGAGGAACTAGCACAGATACGCAGTATTTT; CDR3: CASRQGWVAGGTSTDTQYF
size: -; J: TRBJ2-7; V: TRBV15; D: -; DNA: TGTGCCACTGGCCGGGGTCCCCTCTACGAGCAGTACTTC; CDR3: CATGRGPLYEQYF
size: -; J: TRBJ1-2; V: TRBV7-9; D: -; DNA: TGTGCCAGCAGCCCCGACCAGGGTTGGGAAGGCTACACCTTC; CDR3: CASSPDQGWEGYTF
size: -; J: TRBJ2-1; V: TRBV2; D: TRBD2; DNA: TGTGCCAGCAGACTAGCGGATTACAATGAGCAGTTCTTC; CDR3: CASRLADYNEQFF
size: -; J: TRBJ2-5; V: TRBV30; D: TRBD2; DNA: TGTGCCTGGAGTGCTCTAGCGGGAGTTACAGAGACCCAGTACTTC; CDR3: CAWSALAGVTETQYF
size: -; J: TRBJ2-1; V: TRBV7-9; D: -; DNA: TGTGCCAGCAGCCGAGGACAGTACCATGAGCAGTTCTTC; CDR3: CASSRGQYHEQFF
size: -; J: TRBJ2-6; V: TRBV19; D: TRBD1; DNA: TGTGCCAGTAGTTCCTCGAGGTGGACAGGGCTCTCTGGGGCCAACGTCCTGACTTTC; CDR3: CASSSSRWTGLSGANVLTF
size: -; J: TRBJ2-7; V: TRBV2; D: -; DNA: TGTGCCAGCAGCGCTCGACATACAGGGACCTACGAGCAGTACTTC; CDR3: CASSARHTGTYEQYF
size: few; J: TRBJ1-1; V: TRBV19; D: -; DNA: TGTGCCAGTAGTCTGGACCGACGGGATGAAGCTTTCTTT; CDR3: CASSLDRRDEAFF
size: -; J: TRBJ2-3; V: TRBV15; D: TRBD1; DNA: TGTGCCACCAGCAGAGGGACAGGGGGCGCGGGGGATACGCAGTATTTT; CDR3: CATSRGTGGAGDTQYF
size: -; J: TRBJ1-1; V: TRBV18; D: TRBD1; DNA: TGTGCCAGCTCACCAGATGTTTCAGGGGGAATAGAAGCTTTCTTT; CDR3: CASSPDVSGGIEAFF
size: -; J: TRBJ2-3; V: TRBV7-2; D: TRBD2; DNA: TGTGCCAGCAGCTTAGGAGCGGGGTCTAGCACAGATACGCAGTATTTT; CDR3: CASSLGAGSSTDTQYF
size: -; J: TRBJ1-1; V: TRBV28; D: -; DNA: TGTGCCAGCACCCCTGGGGGGGACACTGAAGCTTTCTTT; CDR3: CASTPGGDTEAFF
size: few; J: TRBJ1-1; V: TRBV5-6; D: -; DNA: TGTGCCAGCAGATATGGACAGACGGAAGCTTTCTTT; CDR3: CASRYGQTEAFF
size: -; J: TRBJ1-2; V: TRBV27; D: TRBD1; DNA: TGTGCCAGCAGTAACCGACAGGGCCCTACAAACTATGGCTACACCTTC; CDR3: CASSNRQGPTNYGYTF
size: -; J: TRBJ2-5; V: TRBV18; D: -; DNA: TGTGCCAGCTCACCTGGCCGCCAAGAGACCCAGTACTTC; CDR3: CASSPGRQETQYF
size: -; J: TRBJ1-5; V: TRBV19; D: -; DNA: TGTGCCAGTAGTATCCGCAGCGGGGGGCGCGATCAGCCCCAGCATTTT; CDR3: CASSIRSGGRDQPQHF
size: -; J: TRBJ1-2; V: TRBV6-5; D: -; DNA: TGTGCCAGCAAACCCCTTCAGGGTAACTATGGCTACACCTTC; CDR3: CASKPLQGNYGYTF
size: -; J: TRBJ2-2; V: TRBV2; D: -; DNA: TGTGCCAGCAGTGAACGGGCGGAGGACACCGGGGAGCTGTTTTTT; CDR3: CASSERAEDTGELFF
size: -; J: TRBJ1-4; V: TRBV4-1; D: -; DNA: TGCGCCAGCAGCCAAGCCTCAGGGCTTGGCGAAAAACTGTTTTTT; CDR3: CASSQASGLGEKLFF
size: -; J: TRBJ2-7; V: TRBV11-2; D: -; DNA: TGTGCCAGCAGCTTAGGGATAGCCGGGAACGAGCAGTACTTC; CDR3: CASSLGIAGNEQYF
size: -; J: TRBJ1-2; V: TRBV5-4; D: TRBD1; DNA: TGTGCCAGCAGCCACCGGGACAGGGGGTTCTATGGCTACACCTTC; CDR3: CASSHRDRGFYGYTF
size: -; J: TRBJ2-1; V: TRBV6-1; D: TRBD2; DNA: TGTGCCAGCAGAGCCGGGACTAGCGGGTTCAATGAGCAGTTCTTC; CDR3: CASRAGTSGFNEQFF
size: -; J: TRBJ2-2; V: TRBV4-2; D: -; DNA: TGTGCCAGCAGCCAGGGTGATGTAGCGGACACCGGGGAGCTGTTTTTT; CDR3: CASSQGDVADTGELFF
size: -; J: TRBJ2-5; V: TRBV30; D: -; DNA: TGTGCCTGGAGAACTAACACCGGGACCCAGTACTTC; CDR3: CAWRTNTGTQYF
size: -; J: TRBJ1-1; V: TRBV28; D: -; DNA: TGTGCCAGCAGGCCCGGGGTTACTGAAGCTTTCTTT; CDR3: CASRPGVTEAFF
size: -; J: TRBJ2-7; V: TRBV18; D: -; DNA: TGTGCCAGCTCACCATCAAGGAGGTACGAGCAGTACTTC; CDR3: CASSPSRRYEQYF
size: few; J: TRBJ1-1; V: TRBV13; D: TRBD1; DNA: TGTGCCAGCAGCAAGACAGGGGTTCGGTCTGAAGCTTTCTTT; CDR3: CASSKTGVRSEAFF
size: -; J: TRBJ2-3; V: TRBV27; D: TRBD2; DNA: TGTGCCAGCAGTTCTCCGACTAGCGGGGCTTGGTCTAGCACAGATACGCAGTATTTT; CDR3: CASSSPTSGAWSSTDTQYF
size: -; J: TRBJ2-3; V: TRBV25-1; D: -; DNA: TGTGCCAGCAGCCTCAGTACAGATACGCAGTATTTT; CDR3: CASSLSTDTQYF
size: -; J: TRBJ1-2; V: TRBV9; D: TRBD1; DNA: TGTGCCAGCAGCGTAGTGAGGACAGGGGTTAATGGCTACACCTTC; CDR3: CASSVVRTGVNGYTF
size: -; J: TRBJ1-4; V: TRBV15; D: -; DNA: TGTGCCACCAGCGAACAGGGTTCCTCTAATGAAAAACTGTTTTTT; CDR3: CATSEQGSSNEKLFF
size: -; J: TRBJ2-2; V: TRBV11-3; D: TRBD2; DNA: TGTGCCAGCAGCTCGGGACTAATGCCCACCGGGGAGCTGTTTTTT; CDR3: CASSSGLMPTGELFF
size: -; J: TRBJ2-3; V: TRBV6-5; D: -; DNA: TGTGCCAGCAGCCTCATTACTAGCACAGATACGCAGTATTTT; CDR3: CASSLITSTDTQYF
size: -; J: TRBJ2-7; V: TRBV4-2; D: TRBD2; DNA: TGTGCCAGCAGCCAAGGTATCGGGGGGGCAGGCGAGCAGTACTTC; CDR3: CASSQGIGGAGEQYF
size: -; J: TRBJ2-1; V: TRBV12-5; D: TRBD2; DNA: TGTGCTAGTGGTATTACCGGGACTAGCGGGAATGAGCAGTTCTTC; CDR3: CASGITGTSGNEQFF
size: -; J: TRBJ2-7; V: TRBV29-1; D: TRBD1; DNA: TGCAGCGTTCAGGGGGCCTACGAGCAGTACTTC; CDR3: CSVQGAYEQYF
size: -; J: TRBJ1-1; V: TRBV19; D: TRBD1; DNA: TGTGCCAGTAGTATTGGGGGACAGGTTAAGAAAGCTTTCTTT; CDR3: CASSIGGQVKKAFF
size: -; J: TRBJ2-6; V: TRBV7-2; D: TRBD1; DNA: TGTGCCAGCAGCTTCCGGGACAGCTTCTCTGGGGCCAACGTCCTGACTTTC; CDR3: CASSFRDSFSGANVLTF
size: -; J: TRBJ1-2; V: TRBV5-6; D: -; DNA: TGTGCCAGCAGCTTGGGTCAGGGTCAATATGGCTACACCTTC; CDR3: CASSLGQGQYGYTF
size: -; J: TRBJ1-1; V: TRBV29-1; D: -; DNA: TGCAGCGTTGAAGGCCAGATGAACACTGAAGCTTTCTTT; CDR3: CSVEGQMNTEAFF
size: -; J: TRBJ2-3; V: TRBV4-1; D: -; DNA: TGCGCCAGCAGCCAAGATATGAGGGGGGATACGCAGTATTTT; CDR3: CASSQDMRGDTQYF